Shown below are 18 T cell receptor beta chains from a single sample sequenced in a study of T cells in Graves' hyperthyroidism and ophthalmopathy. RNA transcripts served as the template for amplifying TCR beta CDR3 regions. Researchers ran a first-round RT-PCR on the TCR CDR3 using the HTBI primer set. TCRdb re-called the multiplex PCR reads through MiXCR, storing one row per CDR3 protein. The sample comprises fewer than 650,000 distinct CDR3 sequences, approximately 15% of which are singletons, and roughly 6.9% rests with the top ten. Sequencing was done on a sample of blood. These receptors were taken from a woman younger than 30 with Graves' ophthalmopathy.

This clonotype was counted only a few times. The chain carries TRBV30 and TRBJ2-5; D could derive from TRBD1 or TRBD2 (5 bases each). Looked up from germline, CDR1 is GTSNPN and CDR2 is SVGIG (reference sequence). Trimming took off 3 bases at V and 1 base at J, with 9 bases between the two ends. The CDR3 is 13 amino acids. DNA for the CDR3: TGTGCCTGGAGGAGGGACGTCCAAGAGACCCAGTACTTC. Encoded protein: CAWRRDVQETQYF.

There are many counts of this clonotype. The DNA for the CDR3 is TGTGCCAGCAGCCTGGCCGGGACAGGGTACACTGAAGCTTTCTTT. This codes for CASSLAGTGYTEAFF. This sequence joins TRBV7-2 and TRBJ1-1; 9 positions match TRBD1. Germline-derived CDR1 and CDR2 are SGHTA and FQGNSA. J lost 3 bases, V lost 5 bases, and 7 bases had no gene match. The CDR3 contains 15 residues. Based on the CDR3 plus reference TRBV7-2 and TRBJ1-1, the full variable domain is GAGVSQSPSNKVTEKGKDVELRCDPISGHTALYWYRQSLGQGLEFLIYFQGNSAPDKSGLPSDRFSAERTGGSVSTLTIQRTQQEDSAVYLCASSLAGTGYTEAFFGQGTRLTVV.

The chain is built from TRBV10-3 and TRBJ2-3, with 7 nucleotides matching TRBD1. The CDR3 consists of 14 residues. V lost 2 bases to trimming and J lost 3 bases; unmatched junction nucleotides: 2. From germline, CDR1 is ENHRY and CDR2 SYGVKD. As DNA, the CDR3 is TGTGCCATCAGTGAGGAGACAGGGACAGATACGCAGTATTTT. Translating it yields CAISEETGTDTQYF.

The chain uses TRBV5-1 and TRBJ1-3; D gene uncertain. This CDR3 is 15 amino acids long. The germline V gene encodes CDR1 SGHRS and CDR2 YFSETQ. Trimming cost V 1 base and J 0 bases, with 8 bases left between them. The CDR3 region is CASSLSTNSGNTIYF. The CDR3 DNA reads TGCGCCAGCAGCTTGTCGACCAACTCTGGAAACACCATATATTTT.

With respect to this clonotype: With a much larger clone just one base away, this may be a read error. CDR3 coding DNA: TGTGCCAGCAGCTTGGACGAGAACAATGAGCAGTACTTC. Residues: CASSLDENNEQYF. V is TRBV5-4 and J is TRBJ2-1, with D unresolved. The end of the DNA is better explained by TRBJ2-7, so the J call may be wrong. The CDR3 spans 13 residues. CDR1 and CDR2 (germline): SGHNT, YYREEE (reference sequence).

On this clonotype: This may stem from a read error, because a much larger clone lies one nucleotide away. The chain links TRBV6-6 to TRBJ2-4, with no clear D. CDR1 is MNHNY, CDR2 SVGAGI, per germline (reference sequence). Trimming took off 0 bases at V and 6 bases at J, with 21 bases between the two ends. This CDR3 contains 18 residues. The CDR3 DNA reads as TGTGCCAGCAGTTACTCGTCGTCAGAAAGACCCTGGGGAAACATTCAGTACTTC. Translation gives CASSYSSSERPWGNIQYF.

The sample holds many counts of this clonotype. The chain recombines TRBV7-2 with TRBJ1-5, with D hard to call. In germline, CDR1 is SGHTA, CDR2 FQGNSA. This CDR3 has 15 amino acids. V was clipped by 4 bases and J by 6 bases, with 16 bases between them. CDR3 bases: TGTGCCAGCAGCTCATTCGACAAATGGGGTCAGCCCCAGCATTTT. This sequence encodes CASSSFDKWGQPQHF.

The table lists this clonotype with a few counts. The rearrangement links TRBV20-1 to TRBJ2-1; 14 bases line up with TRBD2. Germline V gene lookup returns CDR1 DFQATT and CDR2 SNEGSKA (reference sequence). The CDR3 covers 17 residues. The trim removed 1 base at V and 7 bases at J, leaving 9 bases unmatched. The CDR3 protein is CSARGTSGRSLGNEQFF. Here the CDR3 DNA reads TGCAGTGCTAGAGGGACTAGCGGGAGGTCGTTGGGGAATGAGCAGTTCTTC.

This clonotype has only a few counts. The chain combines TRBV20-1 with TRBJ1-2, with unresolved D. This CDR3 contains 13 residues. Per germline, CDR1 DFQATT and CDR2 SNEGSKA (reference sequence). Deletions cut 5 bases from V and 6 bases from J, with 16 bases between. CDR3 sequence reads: CSAPYTALDGYTF. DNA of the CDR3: TGCAGTGCTCCATACACAGCGCTGGATGGCTACACCTTC.

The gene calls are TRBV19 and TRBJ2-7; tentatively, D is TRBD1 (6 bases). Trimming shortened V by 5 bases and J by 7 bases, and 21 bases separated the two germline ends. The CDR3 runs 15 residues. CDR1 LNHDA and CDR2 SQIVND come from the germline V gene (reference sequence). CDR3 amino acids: CASSVQGSLAAEQYF. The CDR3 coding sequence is TGTGCCAGTAGTGTACAGGGTTCTCTAGCAGCGGAGCAGTACTTC.

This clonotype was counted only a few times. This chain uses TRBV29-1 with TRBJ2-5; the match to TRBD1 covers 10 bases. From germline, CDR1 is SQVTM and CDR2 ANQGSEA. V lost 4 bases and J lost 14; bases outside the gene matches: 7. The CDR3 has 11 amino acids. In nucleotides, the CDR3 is TGCAGCGTTGTACGGGGACAGGGGCTTTACTTC. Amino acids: CSVVRGQGLYF. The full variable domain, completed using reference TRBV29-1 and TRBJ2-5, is SAVISQKPSRDICQRGTSLTIQCQVDSQVTMMFWYRQQPGQSLTLIATANQGSEATYESGFVIDKFPISRPNLTFSTLTVSNMSPEDSSIYLCSVVRGQGLYFGPGTRLLVL.

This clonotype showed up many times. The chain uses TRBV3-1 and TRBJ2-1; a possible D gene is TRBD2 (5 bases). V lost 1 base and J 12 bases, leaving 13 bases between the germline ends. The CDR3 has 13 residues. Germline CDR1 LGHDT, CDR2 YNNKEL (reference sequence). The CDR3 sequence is CASSQALGERQFF. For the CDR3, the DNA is TGTGCCAGCAGCCAAGCTCTTGGGGAGAGGCAGTTCTTC.

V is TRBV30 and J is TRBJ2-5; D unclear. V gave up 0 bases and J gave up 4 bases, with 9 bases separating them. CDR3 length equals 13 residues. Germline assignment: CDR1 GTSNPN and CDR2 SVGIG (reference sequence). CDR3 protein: CAWSVHRRETQYF. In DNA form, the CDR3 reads TGTGCCTGGAGTGTACATCGGAGAGAGACCCAGTACTTC.

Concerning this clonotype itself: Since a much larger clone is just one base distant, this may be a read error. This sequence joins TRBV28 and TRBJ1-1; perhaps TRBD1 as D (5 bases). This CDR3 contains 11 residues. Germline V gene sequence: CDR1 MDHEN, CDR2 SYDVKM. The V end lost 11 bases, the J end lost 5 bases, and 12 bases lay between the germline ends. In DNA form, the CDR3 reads TGTGCCTTCGCGCGGGGGACTGAAGCTTTCTTT. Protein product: CAFARGTEAFF.

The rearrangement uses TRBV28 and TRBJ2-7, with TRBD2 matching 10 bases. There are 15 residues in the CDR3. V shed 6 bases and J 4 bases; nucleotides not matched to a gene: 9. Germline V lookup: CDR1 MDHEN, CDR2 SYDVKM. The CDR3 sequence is CASSPPSGSKYEQYF. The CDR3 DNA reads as TGTGCCAGCAGCCCCCCTAGCGGGAGTAAGTACGAGCAGTACTTC.

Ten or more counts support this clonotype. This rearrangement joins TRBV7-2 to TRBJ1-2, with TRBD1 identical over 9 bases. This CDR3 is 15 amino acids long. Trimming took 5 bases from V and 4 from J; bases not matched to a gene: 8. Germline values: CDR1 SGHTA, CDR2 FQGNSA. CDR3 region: CASSPRTGDSYGYTF. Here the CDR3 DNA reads TGTGCCAGCAGCCCGAGGACAGGGGACTCCTATGGCTACACCTTC.

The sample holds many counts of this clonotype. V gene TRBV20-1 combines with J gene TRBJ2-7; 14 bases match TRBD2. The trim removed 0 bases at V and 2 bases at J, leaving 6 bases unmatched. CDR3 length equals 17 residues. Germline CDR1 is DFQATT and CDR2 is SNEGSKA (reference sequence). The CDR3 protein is CSARDGTSGRRAYEQYF. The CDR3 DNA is TGCAGTGCTAGAGATGGGACTAGCGGGAGAAGAGCCTACGAGCAGTACTTC.

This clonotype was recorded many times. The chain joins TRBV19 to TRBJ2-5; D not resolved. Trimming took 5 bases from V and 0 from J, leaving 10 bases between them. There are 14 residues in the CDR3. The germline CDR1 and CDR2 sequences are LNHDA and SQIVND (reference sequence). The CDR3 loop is CASSSAVYQETQYF. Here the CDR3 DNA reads TGTGCCAGTAGTTCGGCGGTGTACCAAGAGACCCAGTACTTC.